These 26 T cell receptor beta chains share one sample of origin, sequenced in a study of beta chain features in type 1 diabetes. Study-level results: Shorter TCRB CDR3s, moderately but significantly so, marked every one of the four CD4+ subsets in Type 1 diabetes patients.

The investigators reverse transcribed all of the isolated RNA, so they sequenced expressed TCRB transcripts. Using immunoSEQ multiplex PCR, the repertoire was profiled, and TCRdb retains in-frame clones only, with some absent. The repertoire consists of about 180,000 clones, with 7% to 9% occurring once and the leading ten covering under 0.55%. Which antigens these TCRs recognize remains unknown. Sequencing was done on a sample of central memory CD4+ T cells from blood. These receptors came from a man younger than 35 with type 1 diabetes.

J is TRBJ2-4 and V is TRBV5-5; TRBD2 matches 8 bases. This CDR3 spans 19 amino acids. Per germline, CDR1 SGHKS and CDR2 YYEKEE (reference sequence). J gave up 15 bases and V 3 bases, and 29 bases lay outside the gene matches. CDR3 nucleotides: TGTGCCAGCAGCTCCCAGATGGCGGGAGGCTCGGACCGATCCACACGCCGGTACTTC. Translated: CASSSQMAGGSDRSTRRYF.

This clone appeared a few times. At one boundary the junction diverges from the germline segment, which might be a read error. The chain uses TRBV28 and TRBJ1-2, with D perhaps TRBD1 (6 bases). Germline CDR1 MDHEN, CDR2 SYDVKM. There are 14 residues in the CDR3. The CDR3 coding sequence is TGTGCCAGCAGTTTTACGTTGGGACAAGCGAAGTATGTCTTC. It translates to CASSFTLGQAKYVF.

The rearrangement uses TRBV4-3 and TRBJ1-4; 7 bases line up with TRBD1. Germline trimming cut 3 bases from V and 12 bases from J; bases unmatched to any gene: 10. This CDR3 is 14 amino acids long. Germline-derived CDR1 and CDR2 are LGHNA and YSLEER. CDR3 in DNA: TGCGCCAGCAGCCAGGGATTACAGGGGCGGCAACTGTTTTTT. Translated, it gives CASSQGLQGRQLFF.

The genes are TRBV19 and TRBJ1-5; D gene ambiguous. This CDR3 has 14 amino acids. CDR1 is LNHDA and CDR2 is SQIVND in the germline V gene (reference sequence). Trimming pared 7 bases from V and 6 bases from J, leaving 16 bases between. Here the CDR3 reads CASNNLRGSQPQHF. The CDR3 coding sequence is TGTGCCAGTAATAATCTCCGAGGTAGTCAGCCCCAGCATTTT.

The rearrangement uses TRBV2 and TRBJ2-3; 7 nucleotides line up with TRBD2. The CDR3 runs 15 residues. Germline V gives CDR1 SNHLY, CDR2 FYNNEI. V lost 6 bases to trimming and J lost 4 bases; unmatched junction nucleotides: 10. The CDR3 spells CASSLLGLVPDTQYF. The CDR3, as DNA: TGTGCCAGCAGCTTGCTTGGACTAGTCCCAGATACGCAGTATTTT. Using reference TRBV2 and TRBJ2-3 for the parts outside the CDR3, the full variable domain is EPEVTQTPSHQVTQMGQEVILRCVPISNHLYFYWYRQILGQKVEFLVSFYNNEISEKSEIFDDQFSVERPDGSNFTLKIRSTKLEDSAMYFCASSLLGLVPDTQYFGPGTRLTVL.

The rearrangement joins TRBV19 to TRBJ1-5; TRBD1 aligns across 7 bases. V dropped 5 bases and J dropped 3; count of bases not matched to a gene: 13. This CDR3 is 17 amino acids long. Looked up from germline, CDR1 is LNHDA and CDR2 is SQIVND (reference sequence). In DNA form, the CDR3 reads TGTGCCAGTAGTCCGAGACAGGGCCTACGTACCAATCAGCCCCAGCATTTT. Translating it yields CASSPRQGLRTNQPQHF.

There are a few counts of this clone. This rearrangement joins TRBV2 to TRBJ1-1, with D possibly being TRBD1 (6 bases). Germline CDR1 SNHLY, CDR2 FYNNEI. This CDR3 contains 12 residues. The V end lost 6 bases, the J end lost 10 bases, and 15 bases lay between the germline ends. CDR3 nucleotides: TGTGCCAGCAGCCCAGGGGCTTTCGGAGCTTTCTTT. Its protein product is CASSPGAFGAFF. Full variable domain (remainder filled in from reference TRBV2 and TRBJ1-1): EPEVTQTPSHQVTQMGQEVILRCVPISNHLYFYWYRQILGQKVEFLVSFYNNEISEKSEIFDDQFSVERPDGSNFTLKIRSTKLEDSAMYFCASSPGAFGAFFGQGTRLTVV.

V gene TRBV29-1 combines with J gene TRBJ2-5; 10 bases agree with TRBD2. Trimming cost V 6 bases and J 5 bases; bases outside gene matches: 6. The V gene's germline CDR1 is SQVTM and CDR2 ANQGSEA. This CDR3 comprises 13 residues. The CDR3 DNA follows: TGCAGCGTAGCGGGAGGGCCGGGGGAGACCCAGTACTTC. Amino acids: CSVAGGPGETQYF.

The J gene is TRBJ1-1, the V gene TRBV11-2; D is possibly TRBD1 (5 bases). The length of the CDR3 is 16 residues. V gave up 5 bases and J gave up 7 bases, with 23 bases separating them. Germline CDR1 SGHAT, CDR2 FQNNGV. CDR3 sequence reads: CASSPTEGSRGLEAFF. CDR3 DNA: TGTGCCAGCAGCCCAACAGAGGGCAGCCGGGGACTTGAAGCTTTCTTT.

V gene TRBV30 combines with J gene TRBJ2-7, with TRBD1 matching 9 bases. Losses at the gene ends were 1 base for V and 5 bases for J; bases not matched to a gene: 12. This CDR3 is built from 16 residues. The germline V gene encodes CDR1 GTSNPN and CDR2 SVGIG (reference sequence). CDR3 residues: CAWSGIGTGLEDEQYF. For the CDR3, the DNA is TGTGCCTGGAGTGGAATCGGGACAGGGCTGGAAGACGAGCAGTACTTC.

The V and J genes are TRBV5-6 and TRBJ2-1; 9 positions match TRBD2. V trimming: 3 bases; J trimming: 9 bases; junction bases outside the gene matches: 10. The CDR3 consists of 15 residues. From germline, CDR1 is SGHDT and CDR2 YYEEEE. DNA of the CDR3: TGTGCCAGCAGCTCGTCCTTAGCGGGAGCGCCTGAGCAGTTCTTC. It encodes CASSSSLAGAPEQFF.

J is TRBJ1-1 and V is TRBV2; the match to TRBD1 covers 7 bases. V lost 5 bases, J lost 8 bases, and 8 bases stayed unmatched. The CDR3 is 13 residues long. Looked up from germline, CDR1 is SNHLY and CDR2 is FYNNEI. The CDR3 DNA sequence: TGTGCCAGCAGTCTCCTGGAGACAGGGGAAGCTTTCTTT. It specifies CASSLLETGEAFF.

This clone was counted only a few times. The chain links TRBV30 to TRBJ2-1, with a tentative D call TRBD2 (5 bases). V dropped 4 bases and J dropped 11 bases, with 21 bases sitting between them. The CDR3 extends over 14 amino acids. Per the germline V gene, CDR1 is GTSNPN and CDR2 is SVGIG (reference sequence). Here the CDR3 reads CAWNVAGGLSKQFF. The CDR3 nucleotides read TGTGCCTGGAACGTCGCGGGCGGTTTGAGTAAGCAGTTCTTC.

The chain couples TRBV10-3 to TRBJ2-3; 9 nucleotides line up with TRBD2. Germline CDR1 reads ENHRY; CDR2 reads SYGVKD. The CDR3 is 15 amino acids. V trimming: 10 bases; J trimming: 6 bases; junction bases outside the gene matches: 14. The CDR3 protein is CATQKAGGRGDTQYF. The CDR3 DNA is TGTGCCACCCAGAAAGCGGGGGGCCGGGGGGATACGCAGTATTTT.

CDR3 DNA sequence: TGTGCCAGCACAGACAGGATGAACACTGAAGCTTTCTTT. Its protein is CASTDRMNTEAFF. This rearrangement joins TRBV6-6 to TRBJ1-1, with D possibly TRBD1 on 6 matching bases. This CDR3 is built from 13 residues. Trimming left V 7 bases short and J 0 bases short, with 9 bases between. Per germline, CDR1 MNHNY and CDR2 SVGAGI (reference sequence).

The chain couples TRBV18 to TRBJ2-1, with 11 bases fitting TRBD2. The CDR3 length is 16 residues. The V segment lost 3 bases and the J segment 10 bases; nucleotides outside the gene matches: 11. The V gene's germline CDR1 is KGHSH and CDR2 LQKENI. This CDR3 reads CASSPPGLADRGEQFF. The CDR3 nucleotides read TGTGCCAGCTCACCCCCGGGACTAGCGGATAGGGGGGAGCAGTTCTTC.

The chain combines TRBV28 with TRBJ1-3; TRBD1 is a possible D gene (6 bases). The CDR3 has 14 amino acids. Germline loops: CDR1 MDHEN, CDR2 SYDVKM. V was trimmed by 6 bases and J by 4 bases, leaving 13 bases between them. CDR3 sequence: CASRVQGSGNTIYF. The CDR3 bases are TGTGCCAGCAGGGTACAGGGTTCAGGAAACACCATATATTTT.

This clone has just a few counts. This chain uses TRBV7-2 with TRBJ1-1; possibly TRBD1 for D (5 bases). The V gene lost 1 base and the J gene lost 0 bases, with 9 bases spanning the gap. The CDR3 covers 15 residues. The germline gives CDR1 SGHTA, CDR2 FQGNSA. The CDR3 sequence: CASSLEQAMNTEAFF. Here the CDR3 DNA reads TGTGCCAGCAGCTTAGAACAGGCCATGAACACTGAAGCTTTCTTT.

The rearrangement links TRBV5-4 to TRBJ1-1; 10 bases agree with TRBD1. The CDR3 contains 13 residues. Germline loops: CDR1 SGHNT, CDR2 YYREEE (reference sequence). The V gene end was trimmed by 4 bases and the J gene end by 12 bases; junction bases not matched to a gene: 9. CDR3 sequence (DNA): TGTGCCAGCAGCGAGAGGGACAGGGGTTATTCTTTCTTT. It translates to CASSERDRGYSFF. Variable domain in full (rest from reference TRBV5-4 and TRBJ1-1): ETGVTQSPTHLIKTRGQQVTLRCSSQSGHNTVSWYQQALGQGPQFIFQYYREEENGRGNFPPRFSGLQFPNYSSELNVNALELDDSALYLCASSERDRGYSFFGQGTRLTVV.

The gene calls are TRBV2 and TRBJ2-1; the D gene is possibly TRBD2 (6 bases). CDR1 SNHLY and CDR2 FYNNEI come from the germline V gene. Trimming stripped 1 base from V and 9 bases from J, with 16 bases between. The CDR3 is made up of 15 amino acids. CDR3 protein: CASSEGLVSGGEQFF. In nucleotides, the CDR3 is TGTGCCAGCAGTGAAGGACTAGTGTCGGGTGGTGAGCAGTTCTTC.

This clone was seen more than once but under ten times. The genes are TRBV7-9 and TRBJ2-6, with D unresolved. The CDR3 is 15 amino acids. The V and J ends lost 5 bases and 3 bases respectively, with 11 bases between them. The V gene's germline CDR1 is SEHNR and CDR2 FQNEAQ (reference sequence). CDR3 in amino acids: CASSPRINGANVLTF. CDR3 coding DNA: TGTGCCAGCAGCCCGAGGATCAATGGGGCCAACGTCCTGACTTTC.

V is TRBV15 and J is TRBJ2-3; 10 bases match TRBD2. The CDR3 runs 17 residues. Germline loops: CDR1 LNHNV, CDR2 YYDKDF (reference sequence). V dropped 0 bases and J dropped 5; count of bases not matched to a gene: 8. CDR3 bases: TGTGCCACCAGCAGAGATGCGCTAGCGGGGGCCGGAGATACGCAGTATTTT. Its protein product is CATSRDALAGAGDTQYF.

V usage is TRBV28 and J usage is TRBJ2-7; perhaps TRBD2 as D (6 bases). Per the germline V gene, CDR1 is MDHEN and CDR2 is SYDVKM. The V end was cut by 5 bases, the J end by 6 bases, with 17 bases between. This CDR3 is built from 14 residues. The CDR3 spells CASSHLTSLREQYF. The CDR3 DNA follows: TGTGCCAGCAGTCATCTGACTAGTTTACGCGAGCAGTACTTC.

This clone was recorded a few times. The chain combines TRBV19 with TRBJ2-7, with 8 bases identical to TRBD1. With 6 bases clipped from V and 4 bases from J, the junction kept 8 bases outside the gene matches. The CDR3 runs to 14 residues. In germline, CDR1 is LNHDA, CDR2 SQIVND (reference sequence). The CDR3 coding sequence is TGTGCCAGTAGATACCTCAGGGGGCGTTACGAGCAGTACTTC. Translated: CASRYLRGRYEQYF.

V and J are TRBV18 and TRBJ1-1; no firm D call. The CDR3 is made up of 15 amino acids. CDR1 is KGHSH and CDR2 is LQKENI in the germline V gene. V shed 6 bases and J shed 6 bases, with 20 bases lying between them. The CDR3 sequence: CASSIDRLRSPEAFF. The DNA of the CDR3 is TGTGCCAGCTCTATAGATCGACTACGAAGCCCTGAAGCTTTCTTT.

This clone appeared a few times. CDR3 protein: CASSLRTKNTGELFF. Written as DNA, the CDR3 is TGTGCCAGCAGCTTGAGAACAAAGAACACCGGGGAGCTGTTTTTT. The chain couples TRBV5-8 to TRBJ2-2, with D unclear. The CDR3 loop spans 15 amino acids. Trimming removed 1 base from V and 1 base from J, with 8 bases in between. CDR1 and CDR2 (germline): SGHTS, YDEGEE.